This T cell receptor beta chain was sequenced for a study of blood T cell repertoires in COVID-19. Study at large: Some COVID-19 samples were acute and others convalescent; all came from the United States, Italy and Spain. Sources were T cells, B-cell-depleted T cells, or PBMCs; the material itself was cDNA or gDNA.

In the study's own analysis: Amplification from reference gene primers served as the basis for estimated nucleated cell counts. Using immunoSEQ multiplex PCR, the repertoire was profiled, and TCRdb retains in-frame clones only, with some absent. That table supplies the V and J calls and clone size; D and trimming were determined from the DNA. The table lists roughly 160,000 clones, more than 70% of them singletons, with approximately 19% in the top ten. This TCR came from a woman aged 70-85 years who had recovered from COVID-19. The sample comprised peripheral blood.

The CDR3 DNA reads TGTGCCAGTAGTATTGGTGGGGGGAGTGATCAGCCCCAGCATTTT. Its protein product is CASSIGGGSDQPQHF. This rearrangement joins TRBV19 to TRBJ1-5; tentatively, D is TRBD1 (5 bases). Between the trimmed V and J ends, which lost 3 bases and 5 bases, there was a span of 14 bases. The CDR3 length is 15 residues. Germline V gives CDR1 LNHDA, CDR2 SQIVND (reference sequence).